This T cell receptor beta chain stems from a study of shared clonotypes between healthy human individuals (dated by TCRdb to the early 2020s). A note on the overall study: The cohort included a few men and a couple of women between 18 and 49 years of age. Different laboratories and diverse techniques were used to prepare libraries and sequence TCR repertoires, to increase sequencing depth and limit assay-specific biases. For each donor, CD4 naive and CD4 memory were each run on three plates, CD8 naive on two plates, and CD8 memory on one plate. Per donor, leukapheresis produced somewhere between about 0.94 and 8.9 billion PBMCs. Blood TCR repertoires of a handful of healthy adults were deeply sequenced to estimate repertoire size and the extent of clonotype sharing between individuals.

Using the deep immunoSEQ assay, multiplex PCR amplified TCR CDR3 regions from genomic DNA. Extracted genomic DNA from each cell subset was distributed evenly across all wells of several immunoSEQ 96-well plates, and each plate was treated as a replicate. Each replicate PCR for sorted subsets received about 180 ng genomic DNA, equal to tens of thousands of T cell genomes. Purified libraries were measured with a Qubit 3.0 fluorometer, size-checked on a Bioanalyzer 2100, and measured again with the KAPA Library Quantification kit. Every immunoSEQ 96-well plate was sequenced on a dedicated single-read 150-cycle Illumina NextSeq 550 flow cell. In the original analysis: Because only junctional sequences without quality scores were contained in the immunoSEQ output, filtering matching that applied to full-length reads could not be performed. To assign V/J genes and CDR3, sequences were annotated against IMGT germline references using PyIR, a Python wrapper for IgBLAST v1.9. Reads were removed for weak V/J assignments (E-value above 1e-6), missing CDR3, stop codons, out-of-frame junctions, or ambiguous translated residues. V3J clonotypes were defined as sequences sharing an identical inferred V gene, J gene, and CDR3 amino acid sequence. To compute the percentage overlap between repertoires, the number of shared unique clonotypes was divided by the size of the smaller repertoire. Richness of each repertoire was evaluated using RTK rarefaction, the Chao1 estimator, and Recon v2.1 estimates of unobserved clonotypes. OLGA was used to compute generation probabilities for all TCRbeta clonotypes that the gDNA method yielded from a handful of donors. In its TCRdb copy, this immuneACCESS table keeps in-frame sequences only and misses some clones. Where compared with another copy, unresolved V genes explain less than half of these, and the others have no known cause. That table supplies the V and J calls and clone size; D and trimming were determined from the DNA. This sample gives a few million clones in total; 90% to 95% of them show up just once. The ten largest make up 0.35% to 0.5% of the sample.

The donors were healthy, HIV-negative adults who had no recently reported acute infections or vaccinations. All donors were Caucasian adults living in Nashville, Tennessee, USA. CD4+ T cells were enriched by magnetic negative selection; naive cells were then positively selected on CD45RA, and the negative fraction formed the memory subset. Blood was collected by leukapheresis, and PBMCs were isolated by Ficoll-Histopaque density gradient centrifugation and then cryopreserved in liquid nitrogen vapor phase. Analytical flow cytometry was used to check the purity and quantity of each magnetically sorted T cell population. Genomic DNA was isolated from each sorted fraction and quantified by UV absorbance on a Nanodrop 2000c. Study-wide conclusions, independent of this receptor: Larger estimated clonotype richness was generally found for naive subsets than for memory subsets. Because the study included a small number of donors, the genetic and exposure-history diversity represented was limited. Even with the large sequencing depth, rarefaction of the sorted-subset datasets indicated that sequencing was incomplete. Compared with non-shared clonotypes, the clonotypes found in all four sorted-subset donors had higher generation probabilities. Pairwise subsampling led to the expectation that sequencing depth would affect the degree of clonotype sharing among donors. Sampling was restricted to blood, and TCR repertoires in tissues likely differ from the TCR repertoires found in blood. Sharing across several donors was observed for roughly 5.4% of naive CD4, about 4% of naive CD8, 2.3% of memory CD4, and around 0.4% of memory CD8 clonotypes.

Trimming leaves V shorter by 7 bases and J shorter by 5 bases, with the junction holding 9 bases beyond the gene matches. The CDR3, from cysteine to phenylalanine, totals 14 residues. Of the read, only the CDR3 DNA is kept; its 42 bases are in frame from base 1. The germline V gene supplies CDR1 ENHRY and CDR2 SYGVKD. A remark on this clone: The clone's antigen remains unknown. Within one base of it there is no much larger clone, and no base qualities were kept.

The chain is encoded by TRBV10-3 joined to TRBJ1-1; 8 junctional bases match TRBD1. Sequencing was performed on naive CD4+ T cells from PBMCs. The cell subset or site tag for this specimen amounts to: CD45RA+ positively selected. The receptor was derived from a man aged 18 to 29 in good health. Some clones in this sample may be carry-over from other donors' samples. The CDR3 protein sequence reads: CAINPGQVETEAFF. At the DNA level, the sequence is TGTGCCATCAACCCGGGACAGGTGGAGACTGAAGCTTTCTTT.